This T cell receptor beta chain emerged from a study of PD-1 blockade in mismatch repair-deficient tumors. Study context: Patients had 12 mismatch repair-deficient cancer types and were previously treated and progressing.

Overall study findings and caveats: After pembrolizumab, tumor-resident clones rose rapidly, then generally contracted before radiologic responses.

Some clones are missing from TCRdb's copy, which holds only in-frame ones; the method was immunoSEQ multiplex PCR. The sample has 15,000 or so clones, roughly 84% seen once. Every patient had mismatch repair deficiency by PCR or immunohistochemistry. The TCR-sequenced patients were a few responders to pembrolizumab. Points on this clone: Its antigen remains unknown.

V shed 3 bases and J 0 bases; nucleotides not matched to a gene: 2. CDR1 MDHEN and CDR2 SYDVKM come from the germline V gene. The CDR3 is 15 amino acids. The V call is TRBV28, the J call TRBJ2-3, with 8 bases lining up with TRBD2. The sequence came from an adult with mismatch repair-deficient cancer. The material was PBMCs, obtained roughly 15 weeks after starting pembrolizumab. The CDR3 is CASSFERESTDTQYF. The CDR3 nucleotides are TGTGCCAGCAGTTTCGAGCGGGAGAGCACAGATACGCAGTATTTT.